This T cell receptor (beta chain) was recorded in a study of cytomegalovirus exposure and HLA in healthy donors. Study information: A data release that came early held roughly 90 million unique TCRs from HLA-typed donors. Out of 398 genotyped donors, about 80% belonged to the Caucasian-associated ancestry cluster.

Amplification used 60 Vbeta primers and 13 Jbeta primers. Only in-frame clones appear in the TCRdb table, and some are missing; sequencing was by immunoSEQ multiplex PCR. This listing includes about 58,000 clones. On this clone itself: What it binds is not known. A read error may account for a junction end that differs from germline.

Study conclusions and caveats: Analyzed later, association rates of TCRs varied across HLA loci, with DRB1 most and HLA-C fewest. Confirmation in vitro established that a few CMV-associated chains were specific for CMV antigens.

Sequenced input: PBMCs. The clonotype was recovered from a woman between 18 and 30 years old in good health and CMV-seronegative.

The CDR3 reads CSVEEQHQENQYF. Written as DNA, the CDR3 is TGCAGCGTTGAGGAACAGCATCAAGAGAACCAGTACTTC. J is TRBJ2-5 and V is TRBV29-1; D unclear. The germline V gene encodes CDR1 SQVTM and CDR2 ANQGSEA. The CDR3 totals 13 residues. Filled out from reference TRBV29-1 and TRBJ2-5, the complete variable domain reads SAVISQKPSRDICQRGTSLTIQCQVDSQVTMMFWYRQQPGQSLTLIATANQGSEATYESGFVIDKFPISRPNLTFSTLTVSNMSPEDSSIYLCSVEEQHQENQYFGPGTRLLVL.